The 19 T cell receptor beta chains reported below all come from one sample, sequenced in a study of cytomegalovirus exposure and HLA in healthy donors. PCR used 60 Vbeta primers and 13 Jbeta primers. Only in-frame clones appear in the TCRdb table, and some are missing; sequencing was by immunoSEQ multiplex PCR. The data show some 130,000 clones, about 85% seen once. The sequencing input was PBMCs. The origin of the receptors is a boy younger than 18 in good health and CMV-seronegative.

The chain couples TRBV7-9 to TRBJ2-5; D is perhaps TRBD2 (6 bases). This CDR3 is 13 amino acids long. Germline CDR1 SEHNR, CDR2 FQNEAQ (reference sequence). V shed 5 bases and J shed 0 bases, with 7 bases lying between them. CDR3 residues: CASSRGNQETQYF. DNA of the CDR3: TGTGCCAGCAGCCGGGGGAACCAAGAGACCCAGTACTTC. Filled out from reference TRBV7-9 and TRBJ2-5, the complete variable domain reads DTGVSQNPRHKITKRGQNVTFRCDPISEHNRLYWYRQTLGQGPEFLTYFQNEAQLEKSRLLSDRFSAERPKGSFSTLEIQRTEQGDSAMYLCASSRGNQETQYFGPGTRLLVL.

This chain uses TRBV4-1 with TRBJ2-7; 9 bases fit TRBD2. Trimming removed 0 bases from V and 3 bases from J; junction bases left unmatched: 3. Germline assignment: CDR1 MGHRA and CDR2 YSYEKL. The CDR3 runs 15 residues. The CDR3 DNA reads TGCGCCAGCAGCCAAGAGGCGGGAGGGTTCTACGAGCAGTACTTC. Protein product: CASSQEAGGFYEQYF.

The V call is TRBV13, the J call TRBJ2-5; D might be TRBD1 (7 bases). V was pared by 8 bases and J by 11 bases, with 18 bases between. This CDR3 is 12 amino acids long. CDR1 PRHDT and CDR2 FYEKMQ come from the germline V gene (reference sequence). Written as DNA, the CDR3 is TGTGCCAGCCAGGGGGGCCTTCGGGAGCAGTACTTC. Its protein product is CASQGGLREQYF. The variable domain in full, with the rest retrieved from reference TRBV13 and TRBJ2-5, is AAGVIQSPRHLIKEKRETATLKCYPIPRHDTVYWYQQGPGQDPQFLISFYEKMQSDKGSIPDRFSAQQFSDYHSELNMSSLELGDSALYFCASQGGLREQYFGPGTRLLVL.

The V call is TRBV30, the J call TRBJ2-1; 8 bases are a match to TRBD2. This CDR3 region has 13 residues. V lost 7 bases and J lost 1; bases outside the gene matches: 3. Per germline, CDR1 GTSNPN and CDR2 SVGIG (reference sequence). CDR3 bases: TGTGCCTTCACTAGCGGTTCCTACAATGAGCAGTTCTTC. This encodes CAFTSGSYNEQFF.

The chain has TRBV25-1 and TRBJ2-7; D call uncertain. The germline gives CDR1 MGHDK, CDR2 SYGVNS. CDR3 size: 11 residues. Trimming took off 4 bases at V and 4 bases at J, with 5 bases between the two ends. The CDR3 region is CASSVEYEQYF. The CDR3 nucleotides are TGTGCCAGCAGTGTCGAGTACGAGCAGTACTTC.

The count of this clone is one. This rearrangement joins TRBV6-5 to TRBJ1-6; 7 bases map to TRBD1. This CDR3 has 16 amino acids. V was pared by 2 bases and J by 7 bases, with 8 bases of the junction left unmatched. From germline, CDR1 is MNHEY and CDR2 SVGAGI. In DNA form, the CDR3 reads TGTGCCAGCAGTTACGGGGGGACAGAGCAGAATTCACCCCTCCACTTT. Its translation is CASSYGGTEQNSPLHF.

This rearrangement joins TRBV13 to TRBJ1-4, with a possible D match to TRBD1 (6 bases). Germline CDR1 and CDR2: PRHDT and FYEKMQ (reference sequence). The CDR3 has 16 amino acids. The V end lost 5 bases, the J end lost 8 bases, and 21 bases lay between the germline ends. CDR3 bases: TGTGCCAGCAGCGAATACGGACAGTCCACAGCGGAAAAACTGTTTTTT. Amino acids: CASSEYGQSTAEKLFF.

Here the CDR3 DNA reads TGTGCCAGCAGACCAGAGGGACATCTGAACTATGGCTACACCTTC. Translated, it gives CASRPEGHLNYGYTF. V gene TRBV7-2 combines with J gene TRBJ1-2; D is possibly TRBD1 (6 bases). The germline gives CDR1 SGHTA, CDR2 FQGNSA. Trimming stripped 6 bases from V and 2 bases from J, with 16 bases between. CDR3 size: 15 residues.

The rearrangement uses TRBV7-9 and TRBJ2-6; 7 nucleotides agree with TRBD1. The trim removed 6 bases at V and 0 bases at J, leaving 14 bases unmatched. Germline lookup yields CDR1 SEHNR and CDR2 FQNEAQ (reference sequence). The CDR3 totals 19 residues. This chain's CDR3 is CASSIPSGTASSGANVLTF. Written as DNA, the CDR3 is TGTGCCAGCAGTATCCCCTCCGGGACAGCCTCCTCTGGGGCCAACGTCCTGACTTTC.

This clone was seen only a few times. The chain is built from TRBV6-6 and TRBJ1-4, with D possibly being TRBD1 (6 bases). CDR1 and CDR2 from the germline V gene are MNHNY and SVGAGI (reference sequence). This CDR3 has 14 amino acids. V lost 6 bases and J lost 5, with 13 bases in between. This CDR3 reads CASSPTGRNEKLFF. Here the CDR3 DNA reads TGTGCCAGCAGCCCGACAGGAAGAAATGAAAAACTGTTTTTT.

CDR3 sequence (DNA): TGTGCCAGCAGTGATTTCACAGGGCCGAACACTGAAGCTTTCTTT. Its translation: CASSDFTGPNTEAFF. The V call is TRBV25-1, the J call TRBJ1-1; D perhaps matches TRBD1 (6 bases). The CDR3 is made up of 15 amino acids. From germline, CDR1 is MGHDK and CDR2 SYGVNS. V lost 3 bases, J lost 1 base, and 12 bases lay in between.

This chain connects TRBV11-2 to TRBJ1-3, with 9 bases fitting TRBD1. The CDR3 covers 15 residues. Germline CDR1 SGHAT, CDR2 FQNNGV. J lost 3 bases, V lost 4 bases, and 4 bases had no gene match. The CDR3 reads CASSSQGAYGNTIYF. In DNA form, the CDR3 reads TGTGCCAGCAGCTCACAGGGGGCATATGGAAACACCATATATTTT.

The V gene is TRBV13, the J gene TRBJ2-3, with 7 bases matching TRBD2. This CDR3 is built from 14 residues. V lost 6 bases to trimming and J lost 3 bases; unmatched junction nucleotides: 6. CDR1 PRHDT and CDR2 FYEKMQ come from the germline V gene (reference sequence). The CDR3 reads CASSDGRLTDTQYF. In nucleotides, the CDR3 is TGTGCCAGCAGTGACGGGAGGTTAACAGATACGCAGTATTTT.

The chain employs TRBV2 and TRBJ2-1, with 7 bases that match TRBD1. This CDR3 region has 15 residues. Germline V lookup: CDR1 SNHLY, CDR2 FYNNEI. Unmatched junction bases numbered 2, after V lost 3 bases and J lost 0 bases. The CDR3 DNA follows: TGTGCCAGCAGTGAGACAGGGAGCTCCTACAATGAGCAGTTCTTC. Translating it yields CASSETGSSYNEQFF. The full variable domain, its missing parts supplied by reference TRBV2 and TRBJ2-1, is EPEVTQTPSHQVTQMGQEVILRCVPISNHLYFYWYRQILGQKVEFLVSFYNNEISEKSEIFDDQFSVERPDGSNFTLKIRSTKLEDSAMYFCASSETGSSYNEQFFGPGTRLTVL.

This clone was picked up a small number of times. CDR3: CASSLLGGSYEQYF. CDR3 in DNA: TGTGCCAGCAGTTTATTGGGGGGGAGCTACGAGCAGTACTTC. The chain links TRBV27 to TRBJ2-7; TRBD2 matches 7 bases. The CDR3 contains 14 residues. CDR1 is MNHEY, CDR2 SMNVEV, per germline (reference sequence). V was pared by 1 base and J by 3 bases, with 3 bases of the junction left unmatched.

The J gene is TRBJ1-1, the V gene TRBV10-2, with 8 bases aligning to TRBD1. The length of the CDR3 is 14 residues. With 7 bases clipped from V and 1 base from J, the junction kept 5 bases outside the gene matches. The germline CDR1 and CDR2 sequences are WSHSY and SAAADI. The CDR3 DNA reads TGCGCCAGCATTTGGGGACAGGCGAACACTGAAGCTTTCTTT. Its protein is CASIWGQANTEAFF.

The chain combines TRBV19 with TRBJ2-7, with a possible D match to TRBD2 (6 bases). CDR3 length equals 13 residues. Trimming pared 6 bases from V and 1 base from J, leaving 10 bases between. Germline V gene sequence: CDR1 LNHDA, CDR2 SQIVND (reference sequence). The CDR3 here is CASRPGLSYEQYF. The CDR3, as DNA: TGTGCCAGTAGACCGGGACTTTCCTACGAGCAGTACTTC. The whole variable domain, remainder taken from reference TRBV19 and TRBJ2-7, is DGGITQSPKYLFRKEGQNVTLSCEQNLNHDAMYWYRQDPGQGLRLIYYSQIVNDFQKGDIAEGYSVSREKKESFPLTVTSAQKNPTAFYLCASRPGLSYEQYFGPGTRLTVT.

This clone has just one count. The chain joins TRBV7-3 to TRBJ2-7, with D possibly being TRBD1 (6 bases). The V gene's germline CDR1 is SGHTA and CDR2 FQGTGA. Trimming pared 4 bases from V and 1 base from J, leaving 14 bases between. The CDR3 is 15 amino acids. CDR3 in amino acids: CASSSRRDKSYEQYF. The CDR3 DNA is TGTGCCAGCAGCTCACGCCGGGACAAGTCCTACGAGCAGTACTTC.

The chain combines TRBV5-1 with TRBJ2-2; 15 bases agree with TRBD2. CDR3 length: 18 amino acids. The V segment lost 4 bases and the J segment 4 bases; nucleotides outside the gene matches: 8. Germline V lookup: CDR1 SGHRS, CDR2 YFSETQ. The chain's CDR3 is CASSTGLAGGLGTGELFF. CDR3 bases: TGCGCCAGCAGCACAGGACTAGCGGGGGGGCTTGGCACCGGGGAGCTGTTTTTT.